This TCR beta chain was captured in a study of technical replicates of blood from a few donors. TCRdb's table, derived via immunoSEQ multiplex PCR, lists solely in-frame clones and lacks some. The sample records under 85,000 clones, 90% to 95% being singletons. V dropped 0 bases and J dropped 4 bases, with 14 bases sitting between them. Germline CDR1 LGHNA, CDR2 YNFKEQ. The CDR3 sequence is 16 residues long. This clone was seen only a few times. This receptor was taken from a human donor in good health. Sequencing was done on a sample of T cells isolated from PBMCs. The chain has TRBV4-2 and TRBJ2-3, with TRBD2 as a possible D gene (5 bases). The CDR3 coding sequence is TGTGCCAGCAGCCAAGAATTTGCGGGCCACGCAGATACGCAGTATTTT. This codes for CASSQEFAGHADTQYF.